This is a list of T cell receptor beta chains from one sample in a study of T-cell memory formation after mild COVID-19. One entry per CDR3 protein results from TCRdb running MiXCR on the 5' RACE reads. The sample comprises about 540,000 distinct CDR3 sequences, just over 20% of which are singletons, and approximately 12% rests with the top ten. Sequencing input: PBMCs or a T cell subset sorted from them (not recorded which). The origin of the receptors is an adult woman who had mild COVID-19 (a few samples of this study predate the infection). Cell type and time point are not known. Each CDR3 is given with its conserved first and last residue. Each record gives: V gene, D gene, J gene, clone size, CDR3 protein, CDR3 DNA. D genes are given only for firm matches. Expanded clones get a size class; other rows say once, few or many, or leave the size out.

TRBV4-3,.,TRBJ2-3,.,CASSHGGRQFRTDTQYF,TGCGCCAGCAGCCACGGGGGGCGACAGTTTCGCACAGATACGCAGTATTTT
TRBV30,.,TRBJ2-3,few,CAWSRVEGTQYF,TGTGCCTGGAGTCGAGTCGAGGGTACGCAGTATTTT
TRBV29-1,.,TRBJ2-3,few,CSAQARSTDTQYF,TGCAGCGCTCAAGCCAGAAGCACAGATACGCAGTATTTT
TRBV7-2,TRBD1,TRBJ2-5,many,CASSLGGGGETQYF,TGTGCCAGCAGCTTAGGAGGGGGCGGAGAGACCCAGTACTTC
TRBV5-1,.,TRBJ2-2,.,CASSPSGPGELFF,TGCGCCAGCAGCCCGAGTGGCCCCGGGGAGCTGTTTTTT
TRBV7-9,.,TRBJ1-2,few,CASSFGVIVQGGGYTF,TGTGCCAGCAGCTTCGGCGTCATAGTACAGGGAGGTGGCTACACCTTC
TRBV12-3/TRBV12-4,TRBD2,TRBJ2-2,few,CASSSLEREGRGTGELFF,TGTGCCAGCAGTTCCCTGGAGCGGGAGGGCCGGGGCACCGGGGAGCTGTTTTTT
TRBV20-1,.,TRBJ1-1,few,CSAGEGMNTEAFF,TGCAGTGCAGGTGAGGGGATGAACACTGAAGCTTTCTTT
TRBV18,.,TRBJ2-7,.,CASSPPSRGGYEQYF,TGTGCCAGCTCACCACCGTCCAGGGGTGGCTACGAGCAGTACTTC
TRBV7-6,TRBD2,TRBJ2-7,.,CASSLVRTSGAYEQYF,TGTGCCAGCAGCTTAGTTCGAACTAGCGGCGCCTACGAGCAGTACTTC
TRBV7-6,TRBD1,TRBJ1-2,.,CASSLGSGGHYGYTF,TGTGCCAGCAGCTTAGGTTCAGGGGGACACTATGGCTACACCTTC
TRBV7-6,.,TRBJ1-5,few,CASSQSQTQPQHF,TGTGCCAGCAGTCAAAGTCAGACTCAGCCCCAGCATTTT
TRBV9,TRBD2,TRBJ2-6,.,CASSVAGGGPFLANVLTF,TGTGCCAGCAGCGTAGCGGGCGGGGGACCCTTCTTGGCCAACGTCCTGACTTTC